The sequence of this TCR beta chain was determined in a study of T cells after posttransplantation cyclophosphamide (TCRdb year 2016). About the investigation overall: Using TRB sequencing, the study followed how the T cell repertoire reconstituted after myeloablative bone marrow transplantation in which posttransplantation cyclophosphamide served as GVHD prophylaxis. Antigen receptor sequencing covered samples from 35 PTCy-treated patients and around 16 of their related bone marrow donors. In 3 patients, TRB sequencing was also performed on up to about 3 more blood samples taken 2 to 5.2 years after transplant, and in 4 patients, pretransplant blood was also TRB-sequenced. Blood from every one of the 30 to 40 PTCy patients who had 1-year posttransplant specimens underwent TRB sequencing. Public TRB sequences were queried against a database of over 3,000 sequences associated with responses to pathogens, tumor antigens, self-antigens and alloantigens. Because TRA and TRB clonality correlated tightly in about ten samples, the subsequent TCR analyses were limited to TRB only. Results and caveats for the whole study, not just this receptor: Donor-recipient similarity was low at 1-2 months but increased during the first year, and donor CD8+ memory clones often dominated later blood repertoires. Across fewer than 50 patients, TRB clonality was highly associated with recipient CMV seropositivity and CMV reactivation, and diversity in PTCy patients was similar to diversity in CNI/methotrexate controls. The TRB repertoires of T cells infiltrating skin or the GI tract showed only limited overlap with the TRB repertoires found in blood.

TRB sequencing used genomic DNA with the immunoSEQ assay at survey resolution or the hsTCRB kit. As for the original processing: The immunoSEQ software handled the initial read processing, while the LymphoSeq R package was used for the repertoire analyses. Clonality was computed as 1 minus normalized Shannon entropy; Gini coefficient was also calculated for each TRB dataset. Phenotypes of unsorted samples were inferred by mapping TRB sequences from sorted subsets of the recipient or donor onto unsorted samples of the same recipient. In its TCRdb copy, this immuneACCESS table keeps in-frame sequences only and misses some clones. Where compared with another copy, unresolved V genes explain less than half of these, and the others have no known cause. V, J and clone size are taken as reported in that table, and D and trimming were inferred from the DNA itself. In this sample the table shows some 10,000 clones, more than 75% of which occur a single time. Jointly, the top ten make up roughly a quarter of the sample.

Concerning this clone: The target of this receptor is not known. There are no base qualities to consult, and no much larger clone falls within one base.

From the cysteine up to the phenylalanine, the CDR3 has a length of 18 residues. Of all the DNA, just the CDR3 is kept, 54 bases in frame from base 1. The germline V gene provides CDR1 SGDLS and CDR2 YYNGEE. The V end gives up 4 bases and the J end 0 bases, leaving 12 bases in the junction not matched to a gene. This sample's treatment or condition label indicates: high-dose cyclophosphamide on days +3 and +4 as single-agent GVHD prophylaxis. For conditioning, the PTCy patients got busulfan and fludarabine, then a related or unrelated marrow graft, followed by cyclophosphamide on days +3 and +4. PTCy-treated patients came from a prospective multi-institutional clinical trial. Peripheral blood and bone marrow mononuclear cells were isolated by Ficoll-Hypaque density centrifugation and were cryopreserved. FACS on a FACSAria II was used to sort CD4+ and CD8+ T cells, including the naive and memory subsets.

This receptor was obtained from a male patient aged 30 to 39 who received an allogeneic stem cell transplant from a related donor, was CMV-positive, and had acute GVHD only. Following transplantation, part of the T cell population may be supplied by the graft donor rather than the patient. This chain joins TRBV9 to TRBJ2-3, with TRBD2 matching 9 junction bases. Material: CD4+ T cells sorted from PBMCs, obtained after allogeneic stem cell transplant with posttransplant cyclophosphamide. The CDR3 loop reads CASSPLVSGGFSTDTQYF. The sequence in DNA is TGTGCCAGCAGCCCCCTTGTAAGCGGGGGGTTTAGCACAGATACGCAGTATTTT.